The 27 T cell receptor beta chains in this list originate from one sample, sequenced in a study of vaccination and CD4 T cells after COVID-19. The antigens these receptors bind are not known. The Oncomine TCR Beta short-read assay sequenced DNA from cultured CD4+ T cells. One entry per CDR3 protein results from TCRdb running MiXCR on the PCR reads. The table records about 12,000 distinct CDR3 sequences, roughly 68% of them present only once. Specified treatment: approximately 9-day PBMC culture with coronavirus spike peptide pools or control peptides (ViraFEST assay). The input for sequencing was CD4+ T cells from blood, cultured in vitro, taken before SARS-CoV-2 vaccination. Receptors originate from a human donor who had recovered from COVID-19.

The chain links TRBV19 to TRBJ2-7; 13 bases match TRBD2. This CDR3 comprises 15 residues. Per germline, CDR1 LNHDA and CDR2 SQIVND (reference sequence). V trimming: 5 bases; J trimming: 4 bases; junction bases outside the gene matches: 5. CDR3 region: CASSWTSGSRYEQYF. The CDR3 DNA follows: TGTGCCAGTAGTTGGACTAGCGGGAGTAGGTACGAGCAGTACTTC.

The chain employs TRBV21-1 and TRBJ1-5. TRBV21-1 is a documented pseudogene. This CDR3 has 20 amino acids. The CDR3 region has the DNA TGTGCCAGCAGCAAAGGCGGTGTGCCACCGGATCGGAATTGCAATCAGCCCCAGCATTTT. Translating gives CASSKGGVPPDRNCNQPQHF.

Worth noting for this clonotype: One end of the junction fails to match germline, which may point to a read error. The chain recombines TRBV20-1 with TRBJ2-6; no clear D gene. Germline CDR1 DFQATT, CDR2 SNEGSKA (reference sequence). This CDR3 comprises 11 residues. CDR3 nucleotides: TGCAGTGCAAGAGGGGCCAACGTCCTGACTTTC. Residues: CSARGANVLTF.

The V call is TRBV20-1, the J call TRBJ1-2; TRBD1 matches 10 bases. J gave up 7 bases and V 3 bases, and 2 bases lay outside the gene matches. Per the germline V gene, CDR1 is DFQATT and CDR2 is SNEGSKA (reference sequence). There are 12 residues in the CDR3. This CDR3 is CSASDRGLGYTF. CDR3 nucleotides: TGCAGTGCTAGCGACAGGGGGCTTGGCTACACCTTC.

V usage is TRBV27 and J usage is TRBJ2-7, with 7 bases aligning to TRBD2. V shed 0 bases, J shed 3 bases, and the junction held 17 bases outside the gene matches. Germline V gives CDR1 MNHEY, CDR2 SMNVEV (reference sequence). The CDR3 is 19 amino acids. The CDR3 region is CASSLSSLTSRSRHYEQYF. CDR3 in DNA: TGTGCCAGCAGTTTATCGTCCCTGACTAGCCGAAGCCGACACTACGAGCAGTACTTC.

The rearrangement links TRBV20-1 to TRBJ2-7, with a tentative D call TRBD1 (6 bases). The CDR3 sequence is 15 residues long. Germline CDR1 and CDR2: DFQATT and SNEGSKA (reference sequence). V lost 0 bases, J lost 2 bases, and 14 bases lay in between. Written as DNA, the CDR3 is TGCAGTGCTAGAGATACAGGGACCCTTACCTACGAGCAGTACTTC. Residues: CSARDTGTLTYEQYF.

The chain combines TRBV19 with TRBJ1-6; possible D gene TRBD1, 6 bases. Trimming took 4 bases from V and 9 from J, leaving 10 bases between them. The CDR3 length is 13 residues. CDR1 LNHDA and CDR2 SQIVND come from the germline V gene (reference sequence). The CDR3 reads CASSTGVISPLHF. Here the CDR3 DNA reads TGTGCCAGTAGTACAGGGGTCATTTCACCCCTCCACTTT.

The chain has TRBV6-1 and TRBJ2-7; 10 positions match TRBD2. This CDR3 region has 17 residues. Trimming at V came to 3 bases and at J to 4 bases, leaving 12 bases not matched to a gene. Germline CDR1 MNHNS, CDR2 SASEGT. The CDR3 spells CASSEGWGLASRYEQYF. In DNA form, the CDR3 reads TGTGCCAGCAGTGAGGGATGGGGACTAGCGAGCAGATACGAGCAGTACTTC.

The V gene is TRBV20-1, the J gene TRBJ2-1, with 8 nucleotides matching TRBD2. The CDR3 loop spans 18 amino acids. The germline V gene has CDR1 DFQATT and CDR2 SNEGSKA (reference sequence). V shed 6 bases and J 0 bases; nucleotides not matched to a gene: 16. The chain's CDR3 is CSALKREGGGGSYNEQFF. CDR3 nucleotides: TGCAGTGCGCTCAAACGGGAGGGCGGTGGGGGCTCCTACAATGAGCAGTTCTTC.

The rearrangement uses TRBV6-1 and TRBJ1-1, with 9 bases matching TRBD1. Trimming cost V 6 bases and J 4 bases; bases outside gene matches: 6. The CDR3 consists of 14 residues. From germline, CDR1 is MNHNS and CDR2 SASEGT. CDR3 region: CASRKGQGSTEAFF. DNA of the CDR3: TGTGCCAGCAGAAAGGGACAGGGCAGCACTGAAGCTTTCTTT.

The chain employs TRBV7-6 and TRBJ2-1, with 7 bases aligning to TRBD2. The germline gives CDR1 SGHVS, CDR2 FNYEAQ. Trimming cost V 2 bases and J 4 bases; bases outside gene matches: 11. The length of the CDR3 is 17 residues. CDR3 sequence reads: CASSLRLGGTVYNEQFF. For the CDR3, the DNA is TGTGCCAGCAGCTTAAGGTTGGGGGGGACGGTATACAATGAGCAGTTCTTC.

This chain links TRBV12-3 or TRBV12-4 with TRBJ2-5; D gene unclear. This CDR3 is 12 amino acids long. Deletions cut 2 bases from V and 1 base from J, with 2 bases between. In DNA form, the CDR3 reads TGTGCCAGCAGTTTACGCCAAGAGACCCAGTACTTC. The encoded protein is CASSLRQETQYF.

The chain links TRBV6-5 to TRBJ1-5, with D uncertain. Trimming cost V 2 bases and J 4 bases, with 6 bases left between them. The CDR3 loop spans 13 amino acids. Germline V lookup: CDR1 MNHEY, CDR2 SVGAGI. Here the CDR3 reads CASSYAANQPQHF. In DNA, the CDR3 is TGTGCCAGCAGTTACGCGGCAAATCAGCCCCAGCATTTT.

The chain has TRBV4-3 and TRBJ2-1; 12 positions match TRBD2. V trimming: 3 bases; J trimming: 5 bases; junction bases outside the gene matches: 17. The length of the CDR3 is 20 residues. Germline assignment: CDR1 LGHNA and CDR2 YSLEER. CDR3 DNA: TGCGCCAGCAGCCATAAAATCCGGGGCACTAGCGGGAGGAGAGACAATGAGCAGTTCTTC. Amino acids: CASSHKIRGTSGRRDNEQFF.

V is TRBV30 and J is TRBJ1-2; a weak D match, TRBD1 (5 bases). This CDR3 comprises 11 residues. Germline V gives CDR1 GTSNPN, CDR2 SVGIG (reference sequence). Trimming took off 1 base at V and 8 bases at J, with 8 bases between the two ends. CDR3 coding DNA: TGTGCCTGGAGTGCGGGGGACGGCTACACCTTC. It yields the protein CAWSAGDGYTF.

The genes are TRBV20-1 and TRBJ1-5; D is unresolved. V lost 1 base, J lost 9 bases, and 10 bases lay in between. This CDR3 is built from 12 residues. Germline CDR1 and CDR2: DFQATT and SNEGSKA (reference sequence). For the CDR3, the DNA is TGCAGTGCTAGAGTAGGGTACTCGCCCCAGCATTTT. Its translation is CSARVGYSPQHF.

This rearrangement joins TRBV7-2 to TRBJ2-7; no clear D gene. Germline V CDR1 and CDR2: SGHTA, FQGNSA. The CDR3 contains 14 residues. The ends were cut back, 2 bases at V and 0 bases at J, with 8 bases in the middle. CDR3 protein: CASSLSRASYEQYF. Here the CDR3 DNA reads TGTGCCAGCAGCTTATCTCGGGCCTCCTACGAGCAGTACTTC.

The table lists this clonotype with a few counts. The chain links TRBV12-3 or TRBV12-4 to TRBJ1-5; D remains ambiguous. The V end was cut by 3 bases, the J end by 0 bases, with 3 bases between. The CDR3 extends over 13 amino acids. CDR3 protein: CASSLTSNQPQHF. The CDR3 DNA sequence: TGTGCCAGCAGTTTGACTAGCAATCAGCCCCAGCATTTT.

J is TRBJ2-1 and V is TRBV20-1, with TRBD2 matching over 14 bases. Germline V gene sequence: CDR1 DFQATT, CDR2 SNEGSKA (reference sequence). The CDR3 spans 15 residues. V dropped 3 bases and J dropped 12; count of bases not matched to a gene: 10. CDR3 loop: CSASLGLAGAPWQFF. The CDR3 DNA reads TGCAGTGCTAGTCTGGGACTAGCGGGAGCGCCTTGGCAGTTCTTC.

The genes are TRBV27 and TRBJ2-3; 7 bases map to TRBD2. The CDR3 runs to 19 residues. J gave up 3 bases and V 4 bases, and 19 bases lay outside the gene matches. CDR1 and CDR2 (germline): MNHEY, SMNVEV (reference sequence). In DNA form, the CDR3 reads TGTGCCAGCAGTTACGCCTTCGCAGGCGGGAGTGGGGGGACAGATACGCAGTATTTT. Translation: CASSYAFAGGSGGTDTQYF.

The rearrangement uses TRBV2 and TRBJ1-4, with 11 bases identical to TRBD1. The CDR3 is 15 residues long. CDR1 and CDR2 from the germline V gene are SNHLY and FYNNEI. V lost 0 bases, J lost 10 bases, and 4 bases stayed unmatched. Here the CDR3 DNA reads TGTGCCAGCAGTGAAGCCGAGGGACAGGGGGGAAAACTGTTTTTT. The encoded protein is CASSEAEGQGGKLFF.

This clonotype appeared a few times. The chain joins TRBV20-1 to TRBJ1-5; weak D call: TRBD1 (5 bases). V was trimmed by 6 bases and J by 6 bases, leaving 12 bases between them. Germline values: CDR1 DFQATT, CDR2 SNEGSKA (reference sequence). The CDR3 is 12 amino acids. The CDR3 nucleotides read TGCAGTGCCCTTAAAGACAGTCAGCCCCAGCATTTT. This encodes CSALKDSQPQHF.

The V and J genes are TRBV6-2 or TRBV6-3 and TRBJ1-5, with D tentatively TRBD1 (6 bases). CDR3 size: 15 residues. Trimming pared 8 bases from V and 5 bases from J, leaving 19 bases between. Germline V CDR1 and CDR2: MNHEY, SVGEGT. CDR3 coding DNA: TGTGCCAGCGGGGACCCGGGACAAGGACATCAGCCCCAGCATTTT. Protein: CASGDPGQGHQPQHF.

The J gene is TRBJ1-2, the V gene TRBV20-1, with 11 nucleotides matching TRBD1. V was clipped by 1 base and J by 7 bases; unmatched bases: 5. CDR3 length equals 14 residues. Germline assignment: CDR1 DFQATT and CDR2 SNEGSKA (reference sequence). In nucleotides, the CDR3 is TGCAGTGCTAGAGTAGGACAGGGGGCATCTGGCTACACCTTC. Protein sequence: CSARVGQGASGYTF.

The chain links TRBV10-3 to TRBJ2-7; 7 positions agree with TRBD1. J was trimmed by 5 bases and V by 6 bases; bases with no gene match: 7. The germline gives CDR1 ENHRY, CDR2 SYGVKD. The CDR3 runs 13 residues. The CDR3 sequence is CAISADRDHEQYF. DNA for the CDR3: TGTGCCATCAGCGCCGACAGGGACCACGAGCAGTACTTC.

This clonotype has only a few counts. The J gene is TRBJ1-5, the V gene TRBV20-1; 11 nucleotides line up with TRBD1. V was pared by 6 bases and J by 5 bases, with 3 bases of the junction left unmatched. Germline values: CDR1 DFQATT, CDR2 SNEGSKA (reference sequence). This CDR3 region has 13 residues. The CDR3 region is CSARTGGDQPQHF. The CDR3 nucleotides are TGCAGTGCCAGGACAGGGGGCGATCAGCCCCAGCATTTT.

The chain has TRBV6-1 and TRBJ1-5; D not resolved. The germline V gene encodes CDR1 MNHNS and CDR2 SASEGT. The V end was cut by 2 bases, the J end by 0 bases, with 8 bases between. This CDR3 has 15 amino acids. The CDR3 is CASSEWSYSNQPQHF. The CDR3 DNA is TGTGCCAGCAGTGAATGGTCATATAGCAATCAGCCCCAGCATTTT.